The rows below give T cell receptor beta chains drawn from one sample of a study of blood T cell repertoires in COVID-19. TCRdb's copy holds only in-frame clones and misses some; the assay was immunoSEQ multiplex PCR. The sample lists some 220,000 clones; around 84% were seen once. Sequencing was done on a sample of peripheral blood. Receptors were obtained from a woman aged 55-69 years who had recovered from COVID-19. CDR3s leave out the opening cysteine and the closing phenylalanine or tryptophan. Each record gives: V gene, J gene, CDR3 protein.

v_call: TRBV2; j_call: TRBJ1-4; cdr3_aa: ATTGQGREKLF
v_call: TRBV30; j_call: TRBJ2-7; cdr3_aa: AWTGGLEGEQY
v_call: TRBV9; j_call: TRBJ2-7; cdr3_aa: ASSAGIYFEQY
v_call: TRBV19; j_call: TRBJ1-5; cdr3_aa: ASSTPPGTGGSQPQH
v_call: TRBV27; j_call: TRBJ2-5; cdr3_aa: ASKKGASGGSTQY
v_call: TRBV3-1/TRBV3-2; j_call: TRBJ1-5; cdr3_aa: ASSFSGSNQPQH
v_call: TRBV6-4; j_call: TRBJ1-1; cdr3_aa: ASSSARQRNTEAF
v_call: TRBV2; j_call: TRBJ2-7; cdr3_aa: ASSGDRVYEQY
v_call: TRBV9; j_call: TRBJ1-2; cdr3_aa: ASSVWGNIKGGGAGYT
v_call: TRBV5-4; j_call: TRBJ1-2; cdr3_aa: ASSGDRAPGGYT
v_call: TRBV5-1; j_call: TRBJ1-2; cdr3_aa: ASSSSGEAASDGYT
v_call: TRBV29-1; j_call: TRBJ1-2; cdr3_aa: SVDGGDYGYT
v_call: TRBV5-6; j_call: TRBJ2-1; cdr3_aa: ASSKVYFSRDTYNEQF
v_call: TRBV7-9; j_call: TRBJ1-2; cdr3_aa: ASSLRSVGLHGYT
v_call: TRBV19; j_call: TRBJ2-5; cdr3_aa: ASSMLQGRYGETQY
v_call: TRBV7-3; j_call: TRBJ1-6; cdr3_aa: ASSLGGSYNSPLH
v_call: TRBV7-2; j_call: TRBJ2-2; cdr3_aa: ASSPLAGNTGELF
v_call: TRBV5-1; j_call: TRBJ2-6; cdr3_aa: ASSLQQTISGANVLT
v_call: TRBV7-2; j_call: TRBJ2-1; cdr3_aa: ASSSWTGGGYNEQF
v_call: TRBV9; j_call: TRBJ2-1; cdr3_aa: ASSPGLAGGSGYVNEQF